This is a list of T cell receptor beta chains from one sample in a study of cytomegalovirus exposure and HLA in healthy donors. The protocol was immunoSEQ multiplex PCR, while the TCRdb copy is restricted to in-frame clones and leaves out a portion. The sample has about 160,000 clones; 75% to 90% are singletons. Sequencing was carried out using PBMCs. Receptors were obtained from a woman younger than 35 in good health and CMV-seronegative. The CDR3 runs from the conserved cysteine through the conserved F or W. The D gene is left open where the match is weak. Clone size, where shown, is once, few, many, or a class for clones that have expanded.

d_gene	v_gene	abundance	j_gene	CDR3aa	CDR3nt
NA	TRBV6-1	NA	TRBJ1-6	CASSRRDNSPLHF	TGTGCCAGCAGCCGACGGGATAATTCACCCCTCCACTTT
TRBD1	TRBV2	NA	TRBJ2-3	CASSETGLRDTQYF	TGTGCCAGCAGTGAGACAGGGCTTAGGGATACGCAGTATTTT
NA	TRBV5-4	NA	TRBJ1-2	CASSLGLARYGYTF	TGTGCCAGCAGCTTGGGTTTGGCCCGCTATGGCTACACCTTC
NA	TRBV4-1	NA	TRBJ1-5	CASSRPGVGNQPQHF	TGCGCCAGCAGCCGACCAGGGGTAGGAAATCAGCCCCAGCATTTT
NA	TRBV4-2	once	TRBJ1-2	CASSQEVGQDHYGYTF	TGTGCCAGCAGCCAAGAGGTGGGGCAGGATCACTATGGCTACACCTTC
NA	TRBV5-8	NA	TRBJ1-5	CASSLAGDQPQHF	TGTGCCAGCAGCTTGGCCGGGGATCAGCCCCAGCATTTT
NA	TRBV28	once	TRBJ1-1	CASSFMQNAAFF	TGTGCCAGCAGTTTCATGCAGAACGCAGCTTTCTTT
NA	TRBV2	NA	TRBJ1-6	CASSLDRYLNSPLHF	TGTGCCAGCAGTCTGGACAGATATCTTAATTCACCCCTCCACTTT
TRBD1	TRBV9	NA	TRBJ2-2	CASSVADRGRGELFF	TGTGCCAGCAGCGTTGCCGACAGGGGGCGGGGGGAGCTGTTTTTT
NA	TRBV13	NA	TRBJ2-2	CASSYRNTGELFF	TGTGCCAGCAGTTACAGGAACACCGGGGAGCTGTTTTTT
NA	TRBV2	NA	TRBJ2-1	CASRKTYPRYNEQFF	TGTGCCAGCAGGAAGACATACCCCAGATACAATGAGCAGTTCTTC
TRBD2	TRBV11-1	NA	TRBJ2-1	CASGGLAGNEQFF	TGTGCCAGCGGAGGACTAGCGGGCAATGAGCAGTTCTTC
NA	TRBV2	NA	TRBJ1-3	CASSGVRASGNTIYF	TGTGCCAGCAGTGGGGTCAGGGCTTCAGGAAACACCATATATTTT
TRBD1	TRBV2	NA	TRBJ1-4	CASSADRVGEKLFF	TGTGCCAGCAGTGCGGACAGGGTTGGTGAAAAACTGTTTTTT
NA	TRBV6-5	NA	TRBJ1-2	CASSYASHYGYTF	TGTGCCAGCAGTTACGCTAGTCACTATGGCTACACCTTC
NA	TRBV29-1	once	TRBJ1-2	CSARQANYSYTF	TGCAGCGCACGACAGGCGAACTATAGCTACACCTTC
NA	TRBV6-1	NA	TRBJ2-6	CASNREGTGANVLTF	TGTGCCAGCAACAGGGAAGGGACTGGGGCCAACGTCCTGACTTTC
NA	TRBV18	NA	TRBJ2-7	CASSPGGPYEQYF	TGTGCCAGCTCACCAGGTGGGCCCTACGAGCAGTACTTC
NA	TRBV7-6	NA	TRBJ2-3	CASSLGYGSGTDTQYF	TGTGCCAGCAGCTTAGGGTACGGGTCCGGCACAGATACGCAGTATTTT
NA	TRBV5-1	NA	TRBJ2-5	CASSLGQGGGETQYF	TGCGCCAGCAGCTTGGGACAGGGAGGAGGCGAGACCCAGTACTTC
TRBD1	TRBV19	NA	TRBJ1-5	CASSIGVSGQGGNQPQHF	TGTGCCAGTAGTATTGGGGTATCGGGACAGGGCGGGAATCAGCCCCAGCATTTT
NA	TRBV5-1	NA	TRBJ1-4	CASSLGSGSEKLFF	TGCGCCAGCAGCTTGGGGTCAGGGTCTGAAAAACTGTTTTTT
NA	TRBV18	NA	TRBJ1-2	CASSPVDSSTYGYTF	TGTGCCAGCTCACCAGTAGACAGCAGCACCTATGGCTACACCTTC
NA	TRBV6-6	NA	TRBJ2-1	CASRTQGVHTYNEQFF	TGTGCCAGCAGAACCCAGGGTGTACACACCTACAATGAGCAGTTCTTC
TRBD1	TRBV5-1	NA	TRBJ1-1	CASRRDRENTEAFF	TGCGCCAGCAGACGGGACAGGGAGAACACTGAAGCTTTCTTT
TRBD1	TRBV5-8	NA	TRBJ1-2	CASSPDRDYGYTF	TGTGCCAGCAGTCCGGACAGGGACTATGGCTACACCTTC
TRBD2	TRBV19	NA	TRBJ2-5	CASSRSGGVGETQYF	TGTGCCAGTAGTAGAAGCGGGGGGGTAGGAGAGACCCAGTACTTC
TRBD2	TRBV7-8	NA	TRBJ2-7	CASSFIAGDSYEQYF	TGTGCCAGCAGCTTCATAGCGGGGGACTCCTACGAGCAGTACTTC
NA	TRBV28	NA	TRBJ1-1	CASSLWRGNTNTEAFF	TGTGCCAGCAGTTTATGGCGGGGGAATACGAACACTGAAGCTTTCTTT
NA	TRBV5-1	NA	TRBJ1-2	CASSPPGANYGYTF	TGCGCCAGCAGCCCCCCGGGAGCTAACTATGGCTACACCTTC
NA	TRBV11-2	NA	TRBJ2-7	CASSFNDAGYEQYF	TGTGCCAGCAGCTTCAATGATGCGGGCTACGAGCAGTACTTC
TRBD1	TRBV5-1	NA	TRBJ2-1	CASSAWTGPYNEQFF	TGCGCCAGCAGCGCCTGGACAGGGCCCTACAATGAGCAGTTCTTC
TRBD2	TRBV5-1	NA	TRBJ2-7	CASSPTRGGSYEQYF	TGCGCCAGCAGCCCAACCCGGGGGGGGTCTTACGAGCAGTACTTC
NA	TRBV5-1	once	TRBJ1-1	CAGSLKQIGRNTEAFF	TGCGCCGGCAGCTTGAAACAAATTGGGCGAAACACTGAAGCTTTCTTT
NA	TRBV7-8	NA	TRBJ2-7	CASRPEEGGSYEQYF	TGTGCCAGCAGACCCGAGGAGGGTGGCTCCTACGAGCAGTACTTC
NA	TRBV27	NA	TRBJ2-1	CASSFNGGNEQFF	TGTGCCAGCAGTTTTAATGGAGGCAATGAGCAGTTCTTC